The clone carrying this TCR beta chain was counted at least ten times. The target antigen is unknown. The data are from a study of type 1 regulatory T cells. Study at large: An in vitro protocol generated T-allo10, a Tr1-enriched, alloantigen-specific CD4 T cell product.

TCRdb reprocessed the reads via MiXCR and lists one record per CDR3 protein. Of approximately 42,000 distinct CDR3 sequences detected, more than 10% appear once; the ten largest clones hold 8% to 10%. Notes on the study in general: Tr1 cells had a more restricted TCR repertoire than non-Tr1 cells.

Germline V gene data show CDR1 as SGHRS and CDR2 as YFSETQ. V lost 0 bases to trimming and J lost 4 bases; unmatched junction nucleotides: 8. The CDR3 contains 17 residues. The V and J genes are TRBV5-1 and TRBJ2-2, with TRBD2 matching over 8 bases. The clonotype originates from a human donor in good health. Sequencing used cultured non-Tr1 T cells, either the whole culture or a sorted T cell fraction (not recorded which). The CDR3 loop is CASSLAPSGSGTGELFF. The CDR3 DNA follows: TGCGCCAGCAGCTTGGCCCCCAGCGGGAGTGGCACCGGGGAGCTGTTTTTT.